Included here is one T cell receptor (beta chain) sequence, with context. This sample is drawn from a study of blood T cell repertoires in COVID-19. Study summary: The analysed material was cDNA or gDNA that came from T cells, B-cell-depleted T cells, or PBMCs.

The table came from immunoSEQ multiplex PCR; TCRdb's copy has only in-frame clones and leaves some out. The sample includes under 250,000 clones, around nine tenths of them seen just once. V was pared by 5 bases and J by 7 bases, with 9 bases of the junction left unmatched. CDR1 and CDR2 (germline): SGHTA, FQGNSA. The CDR3 is made up of 14 amino acids. Sequenced material: peripheral blood. This chain joins TRBV7-2 and TRBJ2-7; 9 bases are a match to TRBD1. The receptor's source is a woman aged 60-70 years who had recovered from COVID-19. CDR3: CASSPGTGRGEQYF. In nucleotides, the CDR3 is TGTGCCAGCAGCCCCGGGACAGGGAGGGGGGAGCAGTACTTC.